Listed below are T cell receptor beta chains from one sample, sequenced in a study of blood T cell repertoires in COVID-19. The method was immunoSEQ multiplex PCR; TCRdb's version includes in-frame clones alone and lacks a portion of them. The data contain approximately 160,000 clones, about 85% of them singletons. The source material was peripheral blood. Source of these receptors: a man in his 60s who had recovered from COVID-19. Each CDR3 is given with its conserved first and last residue. The D gene is left open where the match is weak. Clone size, where shown, is once, few, many, or a class for clones that have expanded.

TRBV30	TRBD1	once	TRBJ1-6	TGTGCCTGGCCGGGACAGAAAGTCTCCTATAATTCACCCCTCCACTTT	CAWPGQKVSYNSPLHF
TRBV18	TRBD2	once	TRBJ2-5	TGTGCCAGCTCACTTCAAGCCCATCTAGCGGGGCAAGAGACCCAGTACTTC	CASSLQAHLAGQETQYF
TRBV6-6	TRBD2	NA	TRBJ2-1	TGTGCCAGCAGCCGACTACCCGCGATAGCGGGGGGAAATGAGCAGTTCTTC	CASSRLPAIAGGNEQFF
TRBV18	TRBD1	once	TRBJ2-7	TGTGCCAGCTCACCACCGTCCGGGACAGGGATATACGAGCAGTACTTC	CASSPPSGTGIYEQYF
TRBV6-2/TRBV6-3	TRBD1	few	TRBJ1-6	TGTGCCAGCAGTTACGACAGGGCCTATAATTCACCCCTCCACTTT	CASSYDRAYNSPLHF
TRBV12-5	NA	NA	TRBJ2-1	TGTGCTAGTGCTCTCATGGGGGGGCCCAATGAGCAGTTCTTC	CASALMGGPNEQFF
TRBV5-4	NA	NA	TRBJ2-2	TGTGCCAGCAGCTTGGAGAGAGCGCCGGCCTCGGGGGAGCTGTTTTTT	CASSLERAPASGELFF
TRBV7-3	NA	NA	TRBJ1-2	TGTGCCAGCAGCCCACCCGGGGGTGGCTACACCTTC	CASSPPGGGYTF
TRBV9	NA	NA	TRBJ1-6	TGTGCCAGCAGCGCAACAGGGTTGAATTCACCCCTCCACTTT	CASSATGLNSPLHF
TRBV6-1	NA	NA	TRBJ2-5	TGTGCCAGCAGTGACAACCAAGAGACCCAGTACTTC	CASSDNQETQYF
TRBV10-1	TRBD2	NA	TRBJ2-1	TGCGCCAGCATATGGAAGCCGGTAGCGGGCAATGAGCAGTTCTTC	CASIWKPVAGNEQFF
TRBV14	TRBD1	NA	TRBJ1-2	TGTGCCAGCAGCCAAGTACAGGGGGCGAACTATGGCTACACCTTC	CASSQVQGANYGYTF
TRBV10-3	TRBD1	NA	TRBJ2-2	TGTGCCGCCCAGCCGGGACAGGACACCGGGGAGCTGTTTTTT	CAAQPGQDTGELFF
TRBV5-1	TRBD1	NA	TRBJ2-1	TGCGCCAGCGGGGTGGCTGGGACAGAGTACAATGAGCAGTTCTTC	CASGVAGTEYNEQFF
TRBV9	NA	NA	TRBJ1-1	TGTGCCAGCAGCGTAGCGGGGGGGGGAACTGAAGCTTTCTTT	CASSVAGGGTEAFF
TRBV5-1	TRBD2	NA	TRBJ2-5	TGCGCCAGCAGGGGAGGGCAAGAGACCCAGTACTTC	CASRGGQETQYF
TRBV30	TRBD1	NA	TRBJ2-3	TGTGCCTCCTGGAGGGACAGGGGATCAGATACGCAGTATTTT	CASWRDRGSDTQYF
TRBV15	TRBD2	NA	TRBJ2-7	TGTGCCACCAGCATAGCGGGGGAGGGCTACGAGCAGTACTTC	CATSIAGEGYEQYF
TRBV18	TRBD1	NA	TRBJ1-2	TGTGCCAGCTCACCCTCAGGGGGCGCGAACTATGGCTACACCTTC	CASSPSGGANYGYTF